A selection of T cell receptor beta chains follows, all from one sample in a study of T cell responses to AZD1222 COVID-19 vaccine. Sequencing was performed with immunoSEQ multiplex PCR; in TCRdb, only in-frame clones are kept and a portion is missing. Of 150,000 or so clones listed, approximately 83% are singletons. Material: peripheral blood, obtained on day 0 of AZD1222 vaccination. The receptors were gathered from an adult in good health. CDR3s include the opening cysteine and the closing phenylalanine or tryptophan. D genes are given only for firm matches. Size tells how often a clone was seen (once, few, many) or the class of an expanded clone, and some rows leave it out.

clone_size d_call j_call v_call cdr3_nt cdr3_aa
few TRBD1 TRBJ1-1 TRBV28 TGTGCCAGCAGTTCGGGACAGGGTGAAACTGAAGCTTTCTTT CASSSGQGETEAFF
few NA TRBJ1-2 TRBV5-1 TGCGCCAGCAGCTTGGGCAGAAACAATGGCTACACCTTC CASSLGRNNGYTF
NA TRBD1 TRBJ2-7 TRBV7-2 TGTGCCAGCAGCTTCCGACAGGGCCTAAACTACGAGCAGTACTTC CASSFRQGLNYEQYF
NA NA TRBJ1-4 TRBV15 TGTGCCACCAGCAGCCCCGGGGGTCAGCTAGAAAAACTGTTTTTT CATSSPGGQLEKLFF
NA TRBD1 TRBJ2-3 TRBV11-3 TGTGCCAGCAGCTCGCGCTTATCGGGACAGGGGCAAGATACGCAGTATTTT CASSSRLSGQGQDTQYF
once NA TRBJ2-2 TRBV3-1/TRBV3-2 TGTGCCAGCAGCCAAGATGCGGGCACCGGGGAGCTGTTTTTT CASSQDAGTGELFF
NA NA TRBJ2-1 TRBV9 TGTGCCAGCAGCACCCAGAATACCTACAATGAGCAGTTCTTC CASSTQNTYNEQFF
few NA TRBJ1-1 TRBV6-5 TGTGCCAGCAGTTACGGCCTGGTGACGCTGAACACTGAAGCTTTCTTT CASSYGLVTLNTEAFF
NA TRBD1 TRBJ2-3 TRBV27 TGTGCCAGCAGTACGGGACAGACTACAGATACGCAGTATTTT CASSTGQTTDTQYF
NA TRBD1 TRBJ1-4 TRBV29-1 TGCAGCGCTGGGGGGGACAGCAAAACTAATGAAAAACTGTTTTTT CSAGGDSKTNEKLFF
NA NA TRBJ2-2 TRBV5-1 TGCGCCAGCAGCTTGGGCCTAGGGGAGACCGGGGAGCTGTTTTTT CASSLGLGETGELFF
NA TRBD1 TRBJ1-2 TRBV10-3 TGTGCCATCAGAGGGACAGGGGGCGCGGATGGCTACACCTTC CAIRGTGGADGYTF
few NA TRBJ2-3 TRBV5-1 TGCGCCAGCAGCGCGGACAGCACAGATACGCAGTATTTT CASSADSTDTQYF
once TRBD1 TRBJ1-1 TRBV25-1 TGTGCCAGCAGTGCTGGGACAGACACTGAAGCTTTCTTT CASSAGTDTEAFF
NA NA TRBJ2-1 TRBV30 TGTGCCTGGAGACAAGGGGGAGATTATCGTGGTTTCAATGAGCAGTTCTTC CAWRQGGDYRGFNEQFF
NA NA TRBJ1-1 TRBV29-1 TGCAGCGTTGGAAGGGGGTGGACTGAAGCTTTCTTT CSVGRGWTEAFF
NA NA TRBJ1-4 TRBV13 TGTGCCAGCAGCCGCCGGGACGCGGAAAAACTGTTTTTT CASSRRDAEKLFF
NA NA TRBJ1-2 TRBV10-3 TGTGCCATCAGTGAAGGGCCTGGCTATGGCTACACCTTC CAISEGPGYGYTF
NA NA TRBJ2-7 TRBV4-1 TGCGCCAGCAGCCACCCGGTGGCAGGGGATTACGAGCAGTACTTC CASSHPVAGDYEQYF
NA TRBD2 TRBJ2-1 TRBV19 TGTGCCAGTAGTATAGACGCGGGAGAACCGTACAATGAGCAGTTCTTC CASSIDAGEPYNEQFF
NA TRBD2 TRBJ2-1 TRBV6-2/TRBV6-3 TGTGCCAGCAGCCTCCTAGCGGGGGGGCTCGGTGAGCAGTTCTTC CASSLLAGGLGEQFF
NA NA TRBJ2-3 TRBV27 TGTGCCAGCAGTCCCCAGACCCGGGGTTGGGCAGATACGCAGTATTTT CASSPQTRGWADTQYF
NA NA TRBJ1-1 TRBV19 TGTGCCAGTACCGCCGACAGGCTCAGCACTGAAGCTTTCTTT CASTADRLSTEAFF
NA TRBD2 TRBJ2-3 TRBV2 TGTGCCAGCAGTAGGCTAGCGGGGGGCACAGATACGCAGTATTTT CASSRLAGGTDTQYF
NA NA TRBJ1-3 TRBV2 TGTGCCAGCACGGGGGCAGGGCGAACGGGAAACACCATATATTTT CASTGAGRTGNTIYF
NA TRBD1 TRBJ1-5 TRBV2 TGTGCCAGCAGAGATTTCGACAGGGGAAATCAGCCCCAGCATTTT CASRDFDRGNQPQHF
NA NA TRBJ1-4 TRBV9 TGTGCCAGCAGCGTCTATAGGGAAGATGAAAAACTGTTTTTT CASSVYREDEKLFF
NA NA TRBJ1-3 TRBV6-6 TGTGCCAGCAGTTACTCGGACGGCTCTGGAAACACCATATATTTT CASSYSDGSGNTIYF
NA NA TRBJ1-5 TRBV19 TGTGCCAGTAGCACGCAGGGTAGAGGCGAGCCCCAGCATTTT CASSTQGRGEPQHF
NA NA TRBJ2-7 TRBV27 TGTGCCAGCAGTGATTTCGGTTCAACCCTAGCCTACGAGCAGTACTTC CASSDFGSTLAYEQYF
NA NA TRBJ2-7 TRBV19 TGTGCCAGTAGTAGGGGCAGCTTCGAGTCCGAGCAGTACTTC CASSRGSFESEQYF
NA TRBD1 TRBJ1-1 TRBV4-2 TGTGCCAGCAGCCATGACGCGACAGGGTCCACTGAAGCTTTCTTT CASSHDATGSTEAFF
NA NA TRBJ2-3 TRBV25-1 TGTGCCAGCAGTGATGGCCCGGCAGGGTCGGGCACAGATACGCAGTATTTT CASSDGPAGSGTDTQYF